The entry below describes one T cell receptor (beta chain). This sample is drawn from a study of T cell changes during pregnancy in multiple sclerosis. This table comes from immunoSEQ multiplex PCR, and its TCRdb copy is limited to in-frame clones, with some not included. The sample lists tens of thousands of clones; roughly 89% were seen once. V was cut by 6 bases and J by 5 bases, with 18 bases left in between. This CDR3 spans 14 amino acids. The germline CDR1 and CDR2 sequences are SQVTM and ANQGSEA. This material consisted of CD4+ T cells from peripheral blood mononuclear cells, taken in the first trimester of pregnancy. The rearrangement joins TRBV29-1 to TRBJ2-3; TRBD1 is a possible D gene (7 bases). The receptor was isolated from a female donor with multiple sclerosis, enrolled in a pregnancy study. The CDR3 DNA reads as TGCAGCGTCCAGACAGGGAGGAGAAAAGATACGCAGTATTTT. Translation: CSVQTGRRKDTQYF.